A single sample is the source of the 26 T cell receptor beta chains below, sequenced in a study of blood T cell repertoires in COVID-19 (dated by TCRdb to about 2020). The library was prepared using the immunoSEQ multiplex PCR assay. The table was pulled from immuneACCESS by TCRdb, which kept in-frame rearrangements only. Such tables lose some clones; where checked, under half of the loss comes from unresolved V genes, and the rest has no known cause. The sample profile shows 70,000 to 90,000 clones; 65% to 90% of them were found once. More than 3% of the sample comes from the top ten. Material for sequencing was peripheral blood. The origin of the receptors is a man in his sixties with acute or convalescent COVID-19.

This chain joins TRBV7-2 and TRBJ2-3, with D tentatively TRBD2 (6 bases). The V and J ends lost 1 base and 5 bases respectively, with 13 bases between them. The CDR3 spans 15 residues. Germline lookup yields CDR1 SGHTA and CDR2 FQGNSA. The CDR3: CASSLVRRGRDTQYF. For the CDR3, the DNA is TGTGCCAGCAGCTTAGTAAGGAGGGGTAGAGATACGCAGTATTTT.

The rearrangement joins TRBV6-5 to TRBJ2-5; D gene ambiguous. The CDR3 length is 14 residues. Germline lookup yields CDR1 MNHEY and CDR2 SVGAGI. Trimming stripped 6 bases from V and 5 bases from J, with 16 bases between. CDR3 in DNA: TGTGCCAGCAGCCCCCCCGGAGCTGGCGAGACCCAGTACTTC. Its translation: CASSPPGAGETQYF.

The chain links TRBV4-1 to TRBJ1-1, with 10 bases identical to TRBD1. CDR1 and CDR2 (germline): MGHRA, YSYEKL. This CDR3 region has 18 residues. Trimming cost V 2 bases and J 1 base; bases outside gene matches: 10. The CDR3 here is CASSQSSSGQGKNTEAFF. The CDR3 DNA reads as TGCGCCAGCAGCCAAAGTTCGTCGGGACAGGGGAAGAACACTGAAGCTTTCTTT.

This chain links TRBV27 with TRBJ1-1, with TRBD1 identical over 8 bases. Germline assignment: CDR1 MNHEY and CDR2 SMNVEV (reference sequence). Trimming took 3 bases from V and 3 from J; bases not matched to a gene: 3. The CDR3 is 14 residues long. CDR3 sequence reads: CASSLQGAYTEAFF. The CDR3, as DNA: TGTGCCAGCAGTTTGCAGGGGGCCTACACTGAAGCTTTCTTT.

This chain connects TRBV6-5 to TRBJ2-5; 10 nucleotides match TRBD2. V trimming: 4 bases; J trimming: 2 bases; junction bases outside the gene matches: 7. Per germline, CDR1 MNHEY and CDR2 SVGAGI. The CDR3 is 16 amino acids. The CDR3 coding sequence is TGTGCCAGCAGTTTACTCGCACTAGCGGGGCAAGAGACCCAGTACTTC. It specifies CASSLLALAGQETQYF.

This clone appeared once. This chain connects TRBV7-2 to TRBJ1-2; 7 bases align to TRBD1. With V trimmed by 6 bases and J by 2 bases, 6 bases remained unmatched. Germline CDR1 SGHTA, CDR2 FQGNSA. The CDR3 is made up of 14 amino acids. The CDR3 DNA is TGTGCCAGCAGTTGGACAGGCTCAAACTATGGCTACACCTTC. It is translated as CASSWTGSNYGYTF.

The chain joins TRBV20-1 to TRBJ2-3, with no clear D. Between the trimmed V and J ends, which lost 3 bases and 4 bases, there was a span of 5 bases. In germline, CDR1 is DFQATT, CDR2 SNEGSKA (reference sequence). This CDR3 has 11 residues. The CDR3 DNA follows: TGCAGTGCTAGTCCTGCAGATACGCAGTATTTT. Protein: CSASPADTQYF.

DNA for the CDR3: TGTGCCAGTAGTACGACAGGGGGAAGGGAGCAGTACTTC. Translating gives CASSTTGGREQYF. The chain links TRBV19 to TRBJ2-7; 9 bases map to TRBD1. Germline lookup yields CDR1 LNHDA and CDR2 SQIVND (reference sequence). The CDR3 is 13 residues long. The ends lost 4 bases at V and 7 bases at J; junction bases unmatched: 5.

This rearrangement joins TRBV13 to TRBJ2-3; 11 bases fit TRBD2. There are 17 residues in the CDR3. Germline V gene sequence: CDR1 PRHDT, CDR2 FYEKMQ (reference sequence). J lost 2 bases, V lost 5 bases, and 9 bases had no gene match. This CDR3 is CASSPLAGGPNTDTQYF. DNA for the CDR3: TGTGCCAGCAGCCCCTTAGCGGGGGGGCCGAACACAGATACGCAGTATTTT.

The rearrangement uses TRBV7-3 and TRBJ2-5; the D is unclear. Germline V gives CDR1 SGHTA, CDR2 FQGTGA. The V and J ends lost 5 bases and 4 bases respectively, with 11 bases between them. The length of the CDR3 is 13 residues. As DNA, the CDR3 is TGTGCCAGCAGCCAAGGTAGCTCAGAGACCCAGTACTTC. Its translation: CASSQGSSETQYF.

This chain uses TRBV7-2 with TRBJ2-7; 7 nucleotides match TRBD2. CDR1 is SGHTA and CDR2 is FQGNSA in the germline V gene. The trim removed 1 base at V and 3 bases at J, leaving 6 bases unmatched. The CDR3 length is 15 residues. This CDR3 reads CASSLGQRGLYEQYF. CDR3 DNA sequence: TGTGCCAGCAGCTTAGGACAGCGGGGCCTCTACGAGCAGTACTTC.

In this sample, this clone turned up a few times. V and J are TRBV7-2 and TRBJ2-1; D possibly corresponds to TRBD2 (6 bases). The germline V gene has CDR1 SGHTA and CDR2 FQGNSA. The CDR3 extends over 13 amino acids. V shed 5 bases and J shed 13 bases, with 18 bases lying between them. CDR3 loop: CASSPSNRGIQFF. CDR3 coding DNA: TGTGCCAGCAGCCCCTCGAACCGGGGGATTCAGTTCTTC.

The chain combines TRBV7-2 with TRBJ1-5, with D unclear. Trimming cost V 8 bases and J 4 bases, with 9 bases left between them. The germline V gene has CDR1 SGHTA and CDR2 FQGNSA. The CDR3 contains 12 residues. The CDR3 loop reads CASGRLNQPQHF. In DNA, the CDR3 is TGTGCCAGCGGCAGGCTTAATCAGCCCCAGCATTTT.

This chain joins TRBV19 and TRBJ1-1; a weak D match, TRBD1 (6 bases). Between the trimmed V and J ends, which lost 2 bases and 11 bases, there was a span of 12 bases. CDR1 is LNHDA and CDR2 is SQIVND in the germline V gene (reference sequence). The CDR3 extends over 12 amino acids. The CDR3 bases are TGTGCCAGTAGTATACGGGGGGCGCCGGCTTTCTTT. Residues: CASSIRGAPAFF.

CDR3 protein: CASSYPPGQGPAFF. The CDR3 region has the DNA TGTGCCAGCAGCTATCCCCCGGGACAGGGCCCGGCTTTCTTT. The rearrangement links TRBV7-2 to TRBJ1-1; 9 bases line up with TRBD1. This CDR3 comprises 14 residues. With 4 bases clipped from V and 11 bases from J, the junction kept 11 bases outside the gene matches. Germline-derived CDR1 and CDR2 are SGHTA and FQGNSA.

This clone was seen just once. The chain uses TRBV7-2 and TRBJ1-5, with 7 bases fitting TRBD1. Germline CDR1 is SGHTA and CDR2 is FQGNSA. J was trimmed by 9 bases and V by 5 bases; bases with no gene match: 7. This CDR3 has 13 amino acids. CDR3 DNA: TGTGCCAGCAGCCCCGGGACAGTTCGGCCCCAGCATTTT. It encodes CASSPGTVRPQHF.

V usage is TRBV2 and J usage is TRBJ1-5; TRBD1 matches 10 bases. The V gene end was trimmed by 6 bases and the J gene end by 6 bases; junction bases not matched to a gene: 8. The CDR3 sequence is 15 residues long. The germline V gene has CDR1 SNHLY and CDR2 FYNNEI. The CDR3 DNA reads TGTGCCAGCAGCGCGGACAGGGGGAAGACTCAGCCCCAGCATTTT. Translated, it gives CASSADRGKTQPQHF.

CDR3 in DNA: TGCAGTGCTAGTTTGGGACAGGGACTCCAGCCCCAGCATTTT. Its translation is CSASLGQGLQPQHF. The rearrangement links TRBV20-1 to TRBJ1-5; 9 bases fit TRBD1. J was trimmed by 7 bases and V by 3 bases; bases with no gene match: 7. This CDR3 spans 14 amino acids. The V gene's germline CDR1 is DFQATT and CDR2 SNEGSKA (reference sequence).

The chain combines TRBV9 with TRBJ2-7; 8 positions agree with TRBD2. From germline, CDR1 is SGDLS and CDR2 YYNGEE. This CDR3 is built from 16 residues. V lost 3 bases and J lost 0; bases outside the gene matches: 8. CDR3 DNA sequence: TGTGCCAGCAGCGAGACACTAGCGGCGAGCTCCTACGAGCAGTACTTC. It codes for CASSETLAASSYEQYF.

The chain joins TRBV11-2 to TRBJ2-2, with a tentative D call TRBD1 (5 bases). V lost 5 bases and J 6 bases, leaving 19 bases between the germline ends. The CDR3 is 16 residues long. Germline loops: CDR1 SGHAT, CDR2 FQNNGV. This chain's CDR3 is CASSPLTFTGSGELFF. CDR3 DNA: TGTGCCAGCAGCCCCCTAACCTTTACAGGATCCGGGGAGCTGTTTTTT.

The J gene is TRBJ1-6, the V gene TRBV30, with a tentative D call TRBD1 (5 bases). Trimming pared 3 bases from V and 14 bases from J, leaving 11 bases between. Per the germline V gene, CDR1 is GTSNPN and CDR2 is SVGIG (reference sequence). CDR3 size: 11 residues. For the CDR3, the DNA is TGTGCCTGGAGATTGACAGCTTCCCTCCACTTT. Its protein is CAWRLTASLHF.

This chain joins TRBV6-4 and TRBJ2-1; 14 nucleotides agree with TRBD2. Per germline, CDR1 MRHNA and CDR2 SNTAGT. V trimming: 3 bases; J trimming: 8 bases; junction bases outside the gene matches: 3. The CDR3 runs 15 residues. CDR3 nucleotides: TGTGCCAGCAGTGAAGGGACTAGCGGGAGTGATGAGCAGTTCTTC. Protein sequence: CASSEGTSGSDEQFF.

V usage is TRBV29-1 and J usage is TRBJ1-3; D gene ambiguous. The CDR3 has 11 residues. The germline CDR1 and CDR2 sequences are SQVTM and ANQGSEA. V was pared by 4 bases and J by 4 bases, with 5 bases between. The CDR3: CSVGGGNTIYF. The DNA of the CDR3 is TGCAGCGTTGGAGGGGGAAACACCATATATTTT.

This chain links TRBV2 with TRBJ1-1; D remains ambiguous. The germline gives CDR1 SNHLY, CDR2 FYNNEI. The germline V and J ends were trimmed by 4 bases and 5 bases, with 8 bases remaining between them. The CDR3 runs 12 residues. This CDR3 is CASSVGGTEAFF. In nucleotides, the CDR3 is TGTGCCAGCAGTGTTGGAGGGACTGAAGCTTTCTTT.

CDR3 sequence: CATSDPRGAGGNEQFF. Here the CDR3 DNA reads TGTGCCACCAGTGATCCCCGCGGTGCGGGTGGCAATGAGCAGTTCTTC. The rearrangement uses TRBV24-1 and TRBJ2-1, with a weak D call TRBD2 (5 bases). Germline values: CDR1 KGHDR, CDR2 SFDVKD. CDR3 length: 16 residues. V was shortened by 3 bases and J by 6 bases, with 17 bases between the two germline ends.

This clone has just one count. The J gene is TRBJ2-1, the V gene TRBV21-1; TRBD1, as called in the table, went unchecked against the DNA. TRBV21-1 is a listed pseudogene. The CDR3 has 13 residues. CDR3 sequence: CASSHSRGDEQFF. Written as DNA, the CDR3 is TGTGCCAGCAGCCACAGCAGGGGCGATGAGCAGTTCTTC.